This TCR beta chain was identified in a study of read filtering for tumor transcriptome and immune sequencing. This clonotype has a count of ten or more. Molecular barcoded adaptors covering alpha/delta and beta/gamma chains were used on roughly 400 ng RNA. Via MiXCR, TCRdb re-called the reads, giving one row per CDR3 protein. In the table there are more than 35,000 distinct CDR3 sequences, around 15% of which are singletons. The V end lost 2 bases, the J end lost 0 bases, and 5 bases lay between the germline ends. The CDR3 runs 13 residues. Germline values: CDR1 DFQATT, CDR2 SNEGSKA (reference sequence).

This clonotype was obtained from a donor aged 40 or older with multiple myeloma. The chain combines TRBV20-1 with TRBJ1-5; D remains ambiguous. The specimen was a population of CD138-negative cells sorted from bone marrow. CDR3 region: CSARSDSNQPQHF. The CDR3 DNA reads as TGCAGTGCTAGATCAGATAGCAATCAGCCCCAGCATTTT.